Shown below are 27 T cell receptor beta chains from a single sample sequenced in a study of T cell changes during pregnancy in multiple sclerosis. Sequencing was performed with immunoSEQ multiplex PCR; in TCRdb, only in-frame clones are kept and a portion is missing. The sample holds under 130,000 clones, roughly 92% seen once. Sequencing used peripheral blood, obtained after pregnancy. The origin of the receptors is a female donor with multiple sclerosis, enrolled in a pregnancy study.

This clone was recorded once. CDR3: CASSKTGGAYQPQHF. CDR3 DNA sequence: TGTGCCAGCAGTAAGACAGGGGGCGCGTATCAGCCCCAGCATTTT. The chain carries TRBV6-1 and TRBJ1-5; TRBD1 matches 10 bases. V trimming: 5 bases; J trimming: 5 bases; junction bases outside the gene matches: 6. The CDR3 runs 15 residues. CDR1 and CDR2 from the germline V gene are MNHNS and SASEGT.

The genes are TRBV5-1 and TRBJ2-3; D is perhaps TRBD2 (6 bases). Germline CDR1 SGHRS, CDR2 YFSETQ. Trimming shortened V by 4 bases and J by 5 bases, and 23 bases separated the two germline ends. The CDR3 totals 17 residues. The CDR3: CASSPSAGNTGRDTQYF. As DNA, the CDR3 is TGCGCCAGCAGCCCAAGCGCCGGGAACACCGGGAGAGATACGCAGTATTTT.

V gene TRBV6-5 combines with J gene TRBJ2-1; 9 bases match TRBD1. CDR1 and CDR2 (germline): MNHEY, SVGAGI. The CDR3 is made up of 16 amino acids. The ends lost 2 bases at V and 7 bases at J; junction bases unmatched: 9. The CDR3 is CASSYGTGYLSNEQFF. Here the CDR3 DNA reads TGTGCCAGCAGTTACGGGACAGGGTACCTTTCTAATGAGCAGTTCTTC.

The chain links TRBV27 to TRBJ2-7; TRBD1 matches 8 bases. The CDR3 is 14 residues long. CDR1 MNHEY and CDR2 SMNVEV come from the germline V gene (reference sequence). V trimming: 6 bases; J trimming: 0 bases; junction bases outside the gene matches: 4. The CDR3 DNA is TGTGCCAGCAGGGTGGGACAGGCCTCCTACGAGCAGTACTTC. Amino acids: CASRVGQASYEQYF.

V usage is TRBV25-1 and J usage is TRBJ2-2; no clear D. V lost 1 base and J 1 base, leaving 7 bases between the germline ends. The CDR3 is 15 amino acids. Per germline, CDR1 MGHDK and CDR2 SYGVNS. For the CDR3, the DNA is TGTGCCAGCAGTGAATTTGTACAGAACACCGGGGAGCTGTTTTTT. As protein: CASSEFVQNTGELFF.

J is TRBJ2-1 and V is TRBV9; perhaps TRBD2 as D (5 bases). The CDR3 is 12 amino acids. Germline loops: CDR1 SGDLS, CDR2 YYNGEE. Trimming took off 2 bases at V and 9 bases at J, with 9 bases between the two ends. CDR3 bases: TGTGCCAGCAGCGTCCCGGCGGGTGAGCAGTTCTTC. Translated, it gives CASSVPAGEQFF.

The CDR3 DNA reads as TGCGCCAGCAGCCCCGGGACAGGGTACCAGGGTGAGCAGTTCTTC. Translated: CASSPGTGYQGEQFF. J is TRBJ2-1 and V is TRBV5-1; 9 bases line up with TRBD1. The CDR3 contains 15 residues. V was pared by 4 bases and J by 9 bases, with 11 bases of the junction left unmatched. Germline assignment: CDR1 SGHRS and CDR2 YFSETQ.

The chain has TRBV10-3 and TRBJ1-3; D remains ambiguous. Germline V gene sequence: CDR1 ENHRY, CDR2 SYGVKD. Trimming took 6 bases from V and 0 from J, leaving 3 bases between them. The CDR3 runs 12 residues. CDR3: CAISSSGNTIYF. For the CDR3, the DNA is TGTGCCATCAGCTCCTCTGGAAACACCATATATTTT.

The J gene is TRBJ2-3, the V gene TRBV5-4, with D perhaps TRBD2 (6 bases). The CDR3 length is 12 residues. The germline V gene encodes CDR1 SGHNT and CDR2 YYREEE (reference sequence). V shed 5 bases and J shed 4 bases, with 8 bases lying between them. The CDR3 region has the DNA TGTGCCAGCAGAGCGGGCCCAGATACGCAGTATTTT. It codes for CASRAGPDTQYF. Full variable domain (missing parts from reference TRBV5-4 and TRBJ2-3): ETGVTQSPTHLIKTRGQQVTLRCSSQSGHNTVSWYQQALGQGPQFIFQYYREEENGRGNFPPRFSGLQFPNYSSELNVNALELDDSALYLCASRAGPDTQYFGPGTRLTVL.

The rearrangement uses TRBV5-4 and TRBJ2-4; D may be TRBD2 (7 bases). The V and J ends lost 2 bases and 0 bases respectively, with 15 bases between them. The CDR3 spans 17 residues. Germline V gene data show CDR1 as SGHNT and CDR2 as YYREEE (reference sequence). CDR3 sequence: CASSLKAGALAKNIQYF. In DNA form, the CDR3 reads TGTGCCAGCAGCTTAAAGGCGGGGGCCCTAGCCAAAAACATTCAGTACTTC. Combining the CDR3 with reference TRBV5-4 and TRBJ2-4 gives the whole variable domain ETGVTQSPTHLIKTRGQQVTLRCSSQSGHNTVSWYQQALGQGPQFIFQYYREEENGRGNFPPRFSGLQFPNYSSELNVNALELDDSALYLCASSLKAGALAKNIQYFGAGTRLSVL.

This clone was counted a single time. V usage is TRBV28 and J usage is TRBJ1-1; D perhaps matches TRBD1 (5 bases). Germline V gene data show CDR1 as MDHEN and CDR2 as SYDVKM. This CDR3 contains 14 residues. The ends were cut back, 3 bases at V and 8 bases at J, with 16 bases in the middle. The CDR3 bases are TGTGCCAGCAGTTTTACCGGGGGGTGGCCAGAAGCTTTCTTT. Amino acids: CASSFTGGWPEAFF.

This sequence joins TRBV2 and TRBJ1-2; possible D gene TRBD1, 6 bases. Trimming pared 1 base from V and 5 bases from J, leaving 14 bases between. Germline V gene lookup returns CDR1 SNHLY and CDR2 FYNNEI. CDR3 size: 15 residues. The CDR3 here is CASSEGRQVSYGYTF. The CDR3 DNA is TGTGCCAGCAGTGAAGGTCGACAGGTTTCTTATGGCTACACCTTC.

V and J are TRBV5-1 and TRBJ2-7; a weak D match, TRBD1 (6 bases). The V gene lost 2 bases and the J gene lost 2 bases, with 11 bases spanning the gap. Germline lookup yields CDR1 SGHRS and CDR2 YFSETQ. CDR3 size: 14 residues. The CDR3: CASSFGQPPYEQYF. CDR3 bases: TGCGCCAGCAGCTTTGGACAGCCACCCTACGAGCAGTACTTC.

J is TRBJ2-7 and V is TRBV7-6, with TRBD1 identical over 9 bases. Germline V gene sequence: CDR1 SGHVS, CDR2 FNYEAQ. Trimming took 2 bases from V and 1 from J; bases not matched to a gene: 12. The CDR3 runs 18 residues. The CDR3 reads CASSLPQRGTGTSYEQYF. The CDR3 DNA reads TGTGCCAGCAGCTTACCCCAAAGGGGGACAGGGACTTCCTACGAGCAGTACTTC. Full variable domain (remainder filled in from reference TRBV7-6 and TRBJ2-7): GAGVSQSPRYKVTKRGQDVALRCDPISGHVSLYWYRQALGQGPEFLTYFNYEAQQDKSGLPNDRFSAERPEGSISTLTIQRTEQRDSAMYRCASSLPQRGTGTSYEQYFGPGTRLTVT.

The CDR3, as DNA: TGTGCCAGCAGCTTATTTACAGGGCGGGGGGTCGAGCAGTACTTC. It specifies CASSLFTGRGVEQYF. The rearrangement joins TRBV7-8 to TRBJ2-7; TRBD2 aligns across 8 bases. The CDR3 totals 15 residues. With 2 bases clipped from V and 6 bases from J, the junction kept 9 bases outside the gene matches. Germline loops: CDR1 SGHVS, CDR2 FQNEAQ.

The gene calls are TRBV12-5 and TRBJ2-5, with D perhaps matching TRBD2 (6 bases). The V gene lost 4 bases and the J gene lost 7 bases, with 16 bases spanning the gap. CDR1 and CDR2 (germline): LGHNT, FRNRAP. The CDR3 runs to 14 residues. DNA of the CDR3: TGTGCTAGTGGTTCCCCGGGACTGTTGGGGACCCAGTACTTC. As protein: CASGSPGLLGTQYF.

This sequence joins TRBV5-1 and TRBJ2-1, with D possibly matching TRBD1 (6 bases). CDR1 is SGHRS and CDR2 is YFSETQ in the germline V gene. The V gene lost 7 bases and the J gene lost 2 bases, with 19 bases spanning the gap. CDR3 length: 16 amino acids. CDR3 sequence reads: CASPPWTAVTYNEQFF. The CDR3 DNA reads as TGCGCCAGCCCCCCTTGGACAGCCGTTACCTACAATGAGCAGTTCTTC.

The chain couples TRBV5-4 to TRBJ1-2; D may be TRBD1 (6 bases). V gave up 1 base and J gave up 2 bases, with 9 bases separating them. The CDR3 is 14 residues long. Germline CDR1 and CDR2: SGHNT and YYREEE (reference sequence). This CDR3 reads CASSLRGANYGYTF. The CDR3 DNA is TGTGCCAGCAGCTTGCGGGGGGCAAACTATGGCTACACCTTC.

This chain uses TRBV5-1 with TRBJ2-4, with D uncertain. Germline V lookup: CDR1 SGHRS, CDR2 YFSETQ. The CDR3 has 15 residues. Between the trimmed V and J ends, which lost 0 bases and 3 bases, there was a span of 10 bases. The CDR3, as DNA: TGCGCCAGCAGCTTGGGAGACGGAGTCAAAAACATTCAGTACTTC. Residues: CASSLGDGVKNIQYF.

The gene calls are TRBV19 and TRBJ1-1; TRBD1 matches 8 bases. J gave up 5 bases and V 3 bases, and 5 bases lay outside the gene matches. Germline V gene data show CDR1 as LNHDA and CDR2 as SQIVND (reference sequence). This CDR3 is built from 14 residues. The DNA for the CDR3 is TGTGCCAGTAGTATCTGGACAGGGCATACTGAAGCTTTCTTT. Translated, it gives CASSIWTGHTEAFF.

This sequence joins TRBV2 and TRBJ1-4, with 8 bases identical to TRBD1. Germline V gives CDR1 SNHLY, CDR2 FYNNEI. V shed 10 bases and J 6 bases; nucleotides not matched to a gene: 10. CDR3 length: 14 amino acids. The CDR3 spells CAIKKRTGHEKLFF. CDR3 DNA: TGTGCCATCAAAAAGAGGACAGGGCATGAAAAACTGTTTTTT.

In its sample, this clone was seen once. The V gene is TRBV9, the J gene TRBJ2-1, with 13 positions matching TRBD2. Germline V gene lookup returns CDR1 SGDLS and CDR2 YYNGEE. The CDR3 totals 15 residues. Trimming at V came to 4 bases and at J to 9 bases, leaving 7 bases not matched to a gene. This CDR3 is CASSFGLAGDGEQFF. The CDR3 nucleotides read TGTGCCAGCAGCTTCGGACTAGCGGGAGACGGTGAGCAGTTCTTC.

The chain combines TRBV9 with TRBJ2-2, with 7 bases lining up with TRBD1. CDR3 length: 16 amino acids. Per germline, CDR1 SGDLS and CDR2 YYNGEE. Trimming cost V 4 bases and J 0 bases; bases outside gene matches: 6. The CDR3 reads CASSRTGTTNTGELFF. In DNA form, the CDR3 reads TGTGCCAGCAGCCGGACAGGAACGACGAACACCGGGGAGCTGTTTTTT. Full variable domain (rest looked up from reference TRBV9 and TRBJ2-2): DSGVTQTPKHLITATGQRVTLRCSPRSGDLSVYWYQQSLDQGLQFLIQYYNGEERAKGNILERFSAQQFPDLHSELNLSSLELGDSALYFCASSRTGTTNTGELFFGEGSRLTVL.

The V and J genes are TRBV6-5 and TRBJ2-6; D gene unclear. Looked up from germline, CDR1 is MNHEY and CDR2 is SVGAGI. Trimming took 8 bases from V and 0 from J, leaving 5 bases between them. This CDR3 comprises 13 residues. The DNA of the CDR3 is TGTGCCAGCCACACCTCTGGGGCCAACGTCCTGACTTTC. Its translation: CASHTSGANVLTF.

The CDR3 DNA reads TGTGCCAGCAGCATGAGACAGGGGACGGTTGGAGAGACCCAGTACTTC. It specifies CASSMRQGTVGETQYF. The chain employs TRBV9 and TRBJ2-5, with TRBD1 matching over 8 bases. Per germline, CDR1 SGDLS and CDR2 YYNGEE. The CDR3 is made up of 16 amino acids. The J segment lost 4 bases and the V segment lost 4 bases, leaving 12 bases of the junction unmatched.

The J gene is TRBJ1-3, the V gene TRBV4-1; D gene unclear. The germline CDR1 and CDR2 sequences are MGHRA and YSYEKL. The CDR3 loop spans 13 amino acids. V shed 0 bases and J shed 5 bases, with 5 bases lying between them. CDR3 sequence (DNA): TGCGCCAGCAGCCAAGACTTCCGAAACACCATATATTTT. Translating gives CASSQDFRNTIYF.

This chain connects TRBV4-2 to TRBJ2-6; no clear D gene. This CDR3 has 16 amino acids. CDR1 and CDR2 (germline): LGHNA, YNFKEQ. V was pared by 0 bases and J by 0 bases, with 6 bases between. Written as DNA, the CDR3 is TGTGCCAGCAGCCAAGATGGCACCTCTGGGGCCAACGTCCTGACTTTC. Translation gives CASSQDGTSGANVLTF.